A selection of T cell receptor beta chains follows, all from one sample in a study of cytomegalovirus exposure and HLA in healthy donors. Produced via immunoSEQ multiplex PCR; TCRdb's table is partial and in-frame only. Here the sample spans over 150,000 clones, around two thirds being singletons. The sample consisted of PBMCs. These receptors all come from a man aged 45 to 65 in good health and CMV-seronegative. Each CDR3 is given with its conserved first and last residue. Fields, in order: J gene, D gene, V gene, CDR3 length, clone size, CDR3 protein, CDR3 DNA. The D gene is left open where the match is weak. Clone size is given for some rows only: seen once, a few or many times, or a class if the clone is expanded.

>TRBJ2-7|.|TRBV18|15|few
CASSPLRSRGGEQYF
TGTGCCAGCTCACCACTCCGAAGCCGGGGAGGCGAGCAGTACTTC
>TRBJ2-5|.|TRBV28|14|.
CASSTRQTQETQYF
TGTGCCAGCAGTACTCGACAGACCCAAGAGACCCAGTACTTC
>TRBJ2-7|.|TRBV6-5|12|.
CASRSGRNEQYF
TGTGCCAGCAGGTCGGGAAGGAACGAGCAGTACTTC
>TRBJ2-5|.|TRBV7-9|15|.
CASSFPQGFEETQYF
TGTGCCAGCAGCTTCCCACAGGGCTTTGAAGAGACCCAGTACTTC
>TRBJ2-7|TRBD2|TRBV6-5|15|few
CASSYYSSGGYEQYF
TGTGCCAGCAGTTACTATTCTAGCGGGGGTTACGAGCAGTACTTC
>TRBJ1-1|TRBD1|TRBV2|12|.
CASSGTGAEAFF
TGTGCCAGCAGTGGGACAGGCGCTGAAGCTTTCTTT
>TRBJ1-2|TRBD1|TRBV7-8|14|.
CASSPRTGSYGYTF
TGTGCCAGCAGCCCACGGACAGGGAGCTATGGCTACACCTTC
>TRBJ2-3|TRBD2|TRBV2|15|few
CASRVAGGPTDTQYF
TGTGCCAGCAGGGTAGCGGGGGGACCCACAGATACGCAGTATTTT
>TRBJ2-3|TRBD1|TRBV9|12|once
CASSVQGVTQYF
TGTGCCAGCAGCGTCCAGGGGGTTACGCAGTATTTT
>TRBJ1-2|.|TRBV6-1|15|once
CASSEALAANYGYTF
TGTGCCAGCAGTGAAGCGCTCGCAGCTAACTATGGCTACACCTTC
>TRBJ1-1|TRBD1|TRBV27|14|.
CASMRGQWNTEAFF
TGTGCCAGCATGAGGGGACAGTGGAACACTGAAGCTTTCTTT
>TRBJ2-3|TRBD2|TRBV5-6|16|.
CASSLGGTSGGMTQYF
TGTGCCAGCAGCCTCGGCGGGACTAGCGGGGGAATGACGCAGTATTTT
>TRBJ1-1|.|TRBV2|13|.
CARSLIRNTEAFF
TGTGCCAGATCCCTAATTAGGAACACTGAAGCTTTCTTT
>TRBJ2-3|.|TRBV14|14|.
CASSQYYRTDTQYF
TGTGCCAGCAGCCAATACTACCGCACAGATACGCAGTATTTT
>TRBJ2-7|.|TRBV19|13|.
CASSINGAYEQYF
TGTGCCAGTAGTATTAACGGGGCCTACGAGCAGTACTTC
>TRBJ2-1|.|TRBV2|14|many
CASRDAGPYNEQFF
TGTGCCAGCAGGGATGCAGGTCCATACAATGAGCAGTTCTTC
>TRBJ2-5|.|TRBV18|16|once
CASSPRRAHEGETQYF
TGTGCCAGCTCACCCCGTCGGGCCCATGAGGGAGAGACCCAGTACTTC
>TRBJ2-1|TRBD1|TRBV7-9|15|.
CASSKRQGEYNEQFF
TGTGCCAGCAGCAAGCGACAGGGAGAATACAATGAGCAGTTCTTC
>TRBJ2-3|TRBD1|TRBV2|15|.
CASSAGTGWVDTQYF
TGTGCCAGCAGTGCCGGGACAGGCTGGGTAGATACGCAGTATTTT
>TRBJ1-2|.|TRBV4-1|13|.
CASSQVGGVGYTF
TGCGCCAGCAGCCAAGTTGGCGGGGTTGGCTACACCTTC
>TRBJ1-1|TRBD1|TRBV19|15|few
CASSSRDRGSTEAFF
TGTGCCAGTAGTTCTAGGGACAGGGGAAGCACTGAAGCTTTCTTT
>TRBJ1-1|TRBD1|TRBV4-1|16|.
CASSQAPRTGGTEAFF
TGCGCCAGCAGCCAAGCCCCCCGGACAGGCGGAACTGAAGCTTTCTTT
>TRBJ2-2|TRBD1|TRBV10-1|17|.
CATSGTGGKRRTGELFF
TGCGCCACCTCGGGGACAGGGGGCAAGAGACGTACCGGGGAGCTGTTTTTT
>TRBJ1-4|.|TRBV18|14|.
CASSPQGVNEKLFF
TGTGCCAGCTCACCACAGGGGGTTAATGAAAAACTGTTTTTT
>TRBJ1-5|.|TRBV5-1|15|.
CASSLEGNSNQPQHF
TGCGCCAGCAGCTTGGAGGGGAATAGCAATCAGCCCCAGCATTTT
>TRBJ1-2|TRBD1|TRBV9|14|.
CASSVQGGKGGYTF
TGTGCCAGCAGCGTACAGGGGGGAAAAGGTGGCTACACCTTC
>TRBJ2-7|.|TRBV6-5|15|once
CASSSHGGPHYEQYF
TGTGCCAGCAGTTCCCACGGGGGTCCCCACTACGAGCAGTACTTC
>TRBJ2-3|.|TRBV5-6|13|.
CASSLERTDTQYF
TGTGCCAGCAGCTTGGAACGGACAGATACGCAGTATTTT
>TRBJ1-1|TRBD1|TRBV6-5|11|.
CASSLQGAAFF
TGTGCCAGCAGTTTACAGGGGGCAGCTTTCTTT
>TRBJ1-1|TRBD1|TRBV5-1|17|few
CASSLAGGDRGNTEAFF
TGCGCCAGCAGCTTGGCCGGCGGGGACAGGGGGAACACTGAAGCTTTCTTT
>TRBJ1-2|.|TRBV5-4|13|.
CASSSGGLPGYTF
TGTGCCAGCAGCTCCGGAGGGTTGCCTGGCTACACCTTC
>TRBJ1-3|.|TRBV9|14|once
CASSVSGSGNTIYF
TGTGCCAGCAGCGTATCAGGCTCTGGAAACACCATATATTTT
>TRBJ1-1|.|TRBV19|16|.
CASSIVSALGGTEAFF
TGTGCCAGTAGTATAGTCTCGGCCCTCGGGGGGACTGAAGCTTTCTTT
>TRBJ2-7|.|TRBV28|14|.
CASSENRDFYEQYF
TGTGCCAGCAGCGAGAACCGGGACTTTTACGAGCAGTACTTC
>TRBJ1-6|.|TRBV11-3|18|.
CASSFPSGGGAYNSPLHF
TGTGCCAGCAGCTTCCCGTCTGGGGGGGGCGCTTACAATTCACCCCTCCACTTT
>TRBJ2-7|.|TRBV5-1|12|.
CASSLSQREQYF
TGCGCCAGCAGCCTTTCCCAGCGGGAGCAGTACTTC
>TRBJ2-3|TRBD2|TRBV7-2|19|.
CASSLPGLAGGVSADTQYF
TGTGCCAGCAGCTTACCAGGACTAGCGGGGGGCGTTTCAGCAGATACGCAGTATTTT
>TRBJ1-5|.|TRBV13|13|.
CASSLTGNQPQHF
TGTGCCAGCAGCTTGACAGGCAATCAGCCCCAGCATTTT
>TRBJ2-3|.|TRBV5-1|18|.
CASSFQTLTGTSTDTQYF
TGCGCCAGCAGCTTCCAAACCTTGACAGGGACTAGCACAGATACGCAGTATTTT
>TRBJ1-1|TRBD1|TRBV19|15|.
CASRNRDRVIPEAFF
TGTGCCAGTAGGAACCGGGACAGGGTCATTCCTGAAGCTTTCTTT
>TRBJ1-1|.|TRBV7-9|13|.
CASSAGQNTEAFF
TGTGCCAGCAGCGCGGGTCAAAACACTGAAGCTTTCTTT
>TRBJ1-2|TRBD1|TRBV5-8|15|.
CASSLYRGPNYGYTF
TGTGCCAGCAGCTTGTACAGGGGACCCAACTATGGCTACACCTTC
>TRBJ1-2|.|TRBV4-1|16|.
CASSQDLRQGRYGYTF
TGCGCCAGCAGCCAAGATCTAAGGCAGGGAAGATATGGCTACACCTTC
>TRBJ1-4|.|TRBV15|15|once
CATSRDQGTNEKLFF
TGTGCCACCAGCAGAGACCAGGGAACTAATGAAAAACTGTTTTTT
>TRBJ1-3|.|TRBV7-8|15|.
CASSLSTGSGNTIYF
TGTGCCAGCAGCTTATCCACAGGGTCTGGAAACACCATATATTTT
>TRBJ2-7|TRBD1|TRBV7-7|15|.
CASSGGQGAFYEQYF
TGTGCTAGCAGCGGAGGACAGGGGGCATTTTACGAGCAGTACTTC
>TRBJ2-7|TRBD1|TRBV5-4|14|.
CASSPTGSSYEQYF
TGTGCCAGCAGCCCGACAGGGAGCTCCTACGAGCAGTACTTC
>TRBJ2-7|.|TRBV5-1|11|once
CASRTGYEQYF
TGCGCCAGCAGGACGGGGTACGAGCAGTACTTC